These 9 T cell receptor beta chains were all obtained from the same sample, sequenced in a study of shared clonotypes between healthy human individuals (dated by TCRdb to about 2020). Libraries were prepared through the immunoSEQ multiplex PCR assay. This is the immuneACCESS table as TCRdb keeps it, with only in-frame sequences that have V and J called. A part of the clones is gone; compared with another copy, unresolved V genes explain less than half, and the rest is unexplained. The table for this sample lists about 2.1 million clones; around 93% of them were counted only once. Around 1.7% of the sample is in the top ten clones. CD8 naive samples were CD45RO-negative cells positively selected for CCR7, giving a CD45RA+CCR7+ population that excluded TemRA cells. The sample taken for sequencing was naive CD8+ T cells from PBMCs. The cell subset or site label here, explained by the study, means: CD45RA+CCR7+. These receptors all stem from a man in his late teens or twenties in good health. Some clones in this sample may be carry-over from other donors' samples.

The chain has TRBV7-9 and TRBJ2-1; the match to TRBD2 covers 14 bases. This CDR3 has 19 amino acids. Germline-derived CDR1 and CDR2 are SEHNR and FQNEAQ (reference sequence). The V and J ends lost 5 bases and 0 bases, in that order; junction bases with no gene match: 9. The CDR3 region is CASSIGLAGGPSSYNEQFF. The CDR3 region has the DNA TGTGCCAGCAGCATAGGACTAGCGGGAGGTCCAAGCTCCTACAATGAGCAGTTCTTC.

Concerning this clone: In the same sample, other DNA sequences code for this CDR3. This chain links TRBV27 with TRBJ2-7, with 11 bases that match TRBD2. The CDR3 covers 16 residues. J lost 1 base, V lost 5 bases, and 7 bases had no gene match. The V gene's germline CDR1 is MNHEY and CDR2 SMNVEV (reference sequence). CDR3 DNA sequence: TGTGCCAGCAGTCCCGGGACTAGCGGAAATTCCTACGAGCAGTACTTC. Encoded protein: CASSPGTSGNSYEQYF.

V is TRBV6-1 and J is TRBJ2-1; 7 bases map to TRBD2. Germline CDR1 reads MNHNS; CDR2 reads SASEGT. Trimming cost V 7 bases and J 7 bases; bases outside gene matches: 10. The CDR3 runs to 14 residues. The chain's CDR3 is CASTVAGGKNEQFF. For the CDR3, the DNA is TGTGCCAGCACGGTAGCGGGTGGTAAAAATGAGCAGTTCTTC.

The rearrangement joins TRBV27 to TRBJ2-1; D call uncertain. The CDR3 extends over 14 amino acids. CDR1 is MNHEY and CDR2 is SMNVEV in the germline V gene (reference sequence). V was shortened by 8 bases and J by 6 bases, with 17 bases between the two germline ends. This CDR3 is CASPSGYPTNEQFF. The CDR3 nucleotides are TGTGCCAGCCCTTCTGGATATCCTACCAATGAGCAGTTCTTC.

The CDR3 DNA sequence: TGTGCCACAAAAACGGGACAGACGCAAGAGACCCAGTACTTC. It specifies CATKTGQTQETQYF. The V gene is TRBV10-3, the J gene TRBJ2-5; the match to TRBD1 covers 7 bases. CDR1 ENHRY and CDR2 SYGVKD come from the germline V gene. V trimming: 10 bases; J trimming: 2 bases; junction bases outside the gene matches: 10. The CDR3 extends over 14 amino acids.

V is TRBV7-2 and J is TRBJ1-5; tentatively, D is TRBD1 (5 bases). V gave up 3 bases and J gave up 7 bases, with 13 bases separating them. Germline-derived CDR1 and CDR2 are SGHTA and FQGNSA. This CDR3 is 14 amino acids long. CDR3 in DNA: TGTGCCAGCAGCTTTGGGCAGGGCCCACAGCCCCAGCATTTT. Its translation is CASSFGQGPQPQHF.

The chain couples TRBV27 to TRBJ2-3, with TRBD2 identical over 8 bases. The germline gives CDR1 MNHEY, CDR2 SMNVEV (reference sequence). The trim removed 5 bases at V and 6 bases at J, leaving 13 bases unmatched. The CDR3 extends over 16 amino acids. CDR3 DNA: TGTGCCAGCAGTCTTATCGCGCCGGGAGGGCCGGATACGCAGTATTTT. Translation gives CASSLIAPGGPDTQYF.

On this clone itself: An end of the junction differs from the germline gene, which may be a read error. The chain is built from TRBV27 and TRBJ2-1; D gene uncertain. Germline assignment: CDR1 MNHEY and CDR2 SMNVEV (reference sequence). The CDR3 contains 15 residues. CDR3 sequence (DNA): TGTGCCAGCAGCTTATTCCTGAGCTCCTACAATGAGCAGTTCTTC. The encoded protein is CASSLFLSSYNEQFF.

The chain combines TRBV10-3 with TRBJ2-7; D is unresolved. V lost 2 bases to trimming and J lost 0 bases, with 17 bases between them. Per the germline V gene, CDR1 is ENHRY and CDR2 is SYGVKD. This CDR3 is built from 17 residues. CDR3 loop: CAISEPAALTASYEQYF. The DNA of the CDR3 is TGTGCCATCAGTGAGCCTGCGGCCCTAACCGCCTCCTACGAGCAGTACTTC.